This TCR beta chain was profiled in a study of early T cells in non-severe SARS-CoV-2 infection (TCRdb year 2021). Study-level background: Because TCR sequencing was done on bulk RNA from unsorted whole blood, the alpha and beta chains could not be paired.

Counted from cysteine to phenylalanine, this CDR3 has 16 amino acids. Only the CDR3 DNA stays, 48 bases, in frame from base 1. The germline V gene specifies MNHNS as CDR1 and SASEGT as CDR2. Library prep was done by 5' RACE. TCRdb records NextSeq 500 as the sequencer. In the TCR library protocol, unique molecular identifiers were attached to individual cDNA molecules to correct for PCR bias and sequencing error. Both TCR alpha and beta chains were sequenced, and tight co-correlation was observed between alpha and beta sequence abundances in each sample. On the study's bioinformatics: V gene, J gene and CDR3 annotation of TCR sequences was performed with Decombinator V4. TCRs were defined as expanded if a significant change between any two time points was detected under a Poisson model with p below 0.0001. TCR abundances were normalised to the total number of TCRs sequenced per sample and were expressed as counts per million. TRAV1-2 paired with TRAJ12, TRAJ20 or TRAJ33 defined MAIT TCRs, while TRAV10 paired with TRAJ18 defined iNKT TCRs. VDJdb, accessed 1 November 2021, was searched for CMV, EBV and SARS-CoV-2 annotated TCRs, with TCRs annotated for multiple antigens excluded. TCRdb trimmed the raw reads at Q25, called clones with MiXCR and kept productive beta chains. One record per CDR3 amino acid sequence lists the most common genes and DNA. TCRdb, not the original authors, processed these V and J calls. The sample records approximately 69,000 distinct CDR3 sequences, about an eighth of which are singletons. The ten most abundant clones make up around 6% of the sample.

The study was a case-control design nested within a healthcare worker cohort in London, UK, with weekly nasopharyngeal swab PCR tests and blood sampling. Healthcare workers were recruited between 23 and 31 March 2020, during the week of the UK lockdown, and were followed weekly for up to roughly 15 weeks. Paper-wide results and their limitations: VDJdb matching was skewed toward anti-spike CD8 responses and likely underestimated virus-specific expansions by missing private and CD4 specificities.

A remark on this clonotype: The specificity of this receptor is unknown. One end of the junction is discordant with germline, which a read error may explain.

The sample was whole blood, taken at baseline. This TCR came from an adult who was a healthcare worker with PCR-confirmed SARS-CoV-2 infection or an uninfected control (not recorded which). The sequence links TRBV6-1 to TRBJ2-6; the D segment is perhaps TRBD1 or TRBD2, each sharing 5 matched bases. For the CDR3, the sequence is CASSRRDLSGANALTF. In nucleotide form, the sequence is TGTGCCAGCAGTCGACGGGACCTCTCTGGGGCCAACGCCCTGACTTTC.